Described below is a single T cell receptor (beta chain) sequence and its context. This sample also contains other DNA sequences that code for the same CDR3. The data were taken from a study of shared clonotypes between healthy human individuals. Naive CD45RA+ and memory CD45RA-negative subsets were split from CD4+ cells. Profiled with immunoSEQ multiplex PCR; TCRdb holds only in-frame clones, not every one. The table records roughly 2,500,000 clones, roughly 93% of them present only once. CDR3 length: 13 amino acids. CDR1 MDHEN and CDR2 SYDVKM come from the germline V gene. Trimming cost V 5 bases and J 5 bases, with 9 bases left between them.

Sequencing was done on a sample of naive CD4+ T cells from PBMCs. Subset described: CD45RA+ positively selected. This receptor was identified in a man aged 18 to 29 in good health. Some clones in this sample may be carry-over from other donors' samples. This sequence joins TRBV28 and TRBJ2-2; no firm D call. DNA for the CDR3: TGTGCCAGCAGTCCAAGTAATACCGGGGAGCTGTTTTTT. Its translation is CASSPSNTGELFF.